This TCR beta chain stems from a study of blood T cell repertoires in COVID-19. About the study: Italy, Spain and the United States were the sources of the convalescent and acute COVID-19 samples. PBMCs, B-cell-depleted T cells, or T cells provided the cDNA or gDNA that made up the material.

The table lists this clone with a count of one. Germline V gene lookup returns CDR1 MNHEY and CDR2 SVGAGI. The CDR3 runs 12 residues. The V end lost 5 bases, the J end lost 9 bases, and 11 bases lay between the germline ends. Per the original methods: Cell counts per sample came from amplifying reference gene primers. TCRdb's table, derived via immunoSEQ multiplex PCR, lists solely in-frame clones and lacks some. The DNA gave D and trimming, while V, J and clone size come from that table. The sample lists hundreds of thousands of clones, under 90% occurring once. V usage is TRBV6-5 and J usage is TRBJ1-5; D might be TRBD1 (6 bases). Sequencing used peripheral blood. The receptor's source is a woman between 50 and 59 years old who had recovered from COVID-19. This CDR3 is CASSTGRGPQHF. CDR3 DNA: TGTGCCAGCAGTACAGGGCGCGGGCCCCAGCATTTT.